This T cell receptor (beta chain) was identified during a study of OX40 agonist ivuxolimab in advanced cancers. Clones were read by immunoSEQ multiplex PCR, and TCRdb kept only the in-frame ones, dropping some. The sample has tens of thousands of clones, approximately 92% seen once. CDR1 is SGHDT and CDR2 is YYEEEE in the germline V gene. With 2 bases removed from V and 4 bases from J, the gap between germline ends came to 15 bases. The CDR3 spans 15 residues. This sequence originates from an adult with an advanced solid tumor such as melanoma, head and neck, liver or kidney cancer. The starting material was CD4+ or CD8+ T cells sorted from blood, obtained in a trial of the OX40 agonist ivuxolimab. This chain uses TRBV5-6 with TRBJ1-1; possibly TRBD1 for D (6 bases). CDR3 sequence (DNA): TGTGCCAGCAGCTTCCGACAGGCTGAGGCCACTGAAGCTTTCTTT. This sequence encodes CASSFRQAEATEAFF.